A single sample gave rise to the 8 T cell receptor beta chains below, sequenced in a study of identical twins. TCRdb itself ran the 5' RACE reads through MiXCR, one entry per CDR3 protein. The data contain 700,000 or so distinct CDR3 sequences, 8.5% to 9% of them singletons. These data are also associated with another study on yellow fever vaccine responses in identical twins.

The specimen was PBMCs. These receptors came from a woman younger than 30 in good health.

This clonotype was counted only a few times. Written as DNA, the CDR3 is TGCGCCAGCAGCCAAGTTTTCGGGAGGGAGGAGTTCTTC. Translation gives CASSQVFGREEFF. This chain connects TRBV4-3 to TRBJ2-1; 8 bases map to TRBD2. Trimming at V came to 1 base and at J to 14 bases, leaving 7 bases not matched to a gene. CDR3 size: 13 residues. Germline CDR1 reads LGHNA; CDR2 reads YSLEER.

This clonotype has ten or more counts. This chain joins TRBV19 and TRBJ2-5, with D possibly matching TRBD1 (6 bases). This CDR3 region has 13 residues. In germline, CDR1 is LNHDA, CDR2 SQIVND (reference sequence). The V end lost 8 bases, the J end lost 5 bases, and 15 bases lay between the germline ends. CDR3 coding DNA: TGTGCCAGTCGTTCGTTGGGGGCGGAGACCCAGTACTTC. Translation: CASRSLGAETQYF.

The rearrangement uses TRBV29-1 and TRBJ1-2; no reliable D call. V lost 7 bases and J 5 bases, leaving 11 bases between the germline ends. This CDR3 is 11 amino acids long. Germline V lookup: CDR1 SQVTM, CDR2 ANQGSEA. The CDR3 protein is CSAVFQYGYTF. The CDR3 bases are TGCAGCGCCGTGTTCCAGTATGGCTACACCTTC.

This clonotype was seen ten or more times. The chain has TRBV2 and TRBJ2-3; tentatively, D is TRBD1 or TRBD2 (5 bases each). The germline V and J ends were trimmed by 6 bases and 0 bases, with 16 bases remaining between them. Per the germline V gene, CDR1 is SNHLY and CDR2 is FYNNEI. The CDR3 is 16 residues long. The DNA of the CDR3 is TGTGCCAGCAGCGCCCTGGGACCTCGCAGCACAGATACGCAGTATTTT. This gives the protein CASSALGPRSTDTQYF.

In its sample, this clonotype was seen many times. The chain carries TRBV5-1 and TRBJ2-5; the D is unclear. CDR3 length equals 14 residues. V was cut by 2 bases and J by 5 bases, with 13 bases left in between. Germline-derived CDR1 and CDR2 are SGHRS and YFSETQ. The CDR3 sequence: CASSLGSTRETQYF. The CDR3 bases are TGCGCCAGCAGCTTAGGCAGTACGCGGGAGACCCAGTACTTC. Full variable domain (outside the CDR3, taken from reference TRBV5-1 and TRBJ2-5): KAGVTQTPRYLIKTRGQQVTLSCSPISGHRSVSWYQQTPGQGLQFLFEYFSETQRNKGNFPGRFSGRQFSNSRSEMNVSTLELGDSALYLCASSLGSTRETQYFGPGTRLLVL.

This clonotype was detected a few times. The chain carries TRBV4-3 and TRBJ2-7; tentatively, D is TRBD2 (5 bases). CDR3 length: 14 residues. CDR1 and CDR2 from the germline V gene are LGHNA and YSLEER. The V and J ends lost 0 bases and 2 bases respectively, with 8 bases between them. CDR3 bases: TGCGCCAGCAGCCAAGAGGTGGAGGCCTACGAGCAGTACTTC. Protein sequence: CASSQEVEAYEQYF.

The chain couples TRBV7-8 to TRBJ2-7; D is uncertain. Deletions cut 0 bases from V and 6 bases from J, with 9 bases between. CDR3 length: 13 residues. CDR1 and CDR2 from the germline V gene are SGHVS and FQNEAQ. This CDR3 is CASSLAPVAEQYF. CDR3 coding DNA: TGTGCCAGCAGCTTAGCACCCGTCGCCGAGCAGTACTTC.

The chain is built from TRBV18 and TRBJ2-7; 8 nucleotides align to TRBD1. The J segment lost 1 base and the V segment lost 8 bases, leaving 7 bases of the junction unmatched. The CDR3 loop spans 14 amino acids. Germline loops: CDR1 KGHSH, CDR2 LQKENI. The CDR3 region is CASGTDRESYEQYF. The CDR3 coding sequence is TGTGCCAGCGGAACGGACAGGGAGTCCTACGAGCAGTACTTC.